These T cell receptor beta chains were read from a single sample in a study of cytomegalovirus exposure and HLA in healthy donors. Using immunoSEQ multiplex PCR, the repertoire was profiled, and TCRdb retains in-frame clones only, with some absent. The sample has about 330,000 clones; roughly nine tenths are singletons. Sequences were obtained from PBMCs. These receptors originate from a woman in her 30s in good health and CMV-seropositive. CDR3s include the opening cysteine and the closing phenylalanine or tryptophan. The D gene is left open where the match is weak. Clone sizes are given selectively: once, few, many, or a class where the clone is expanded.

V: TRBV7-9; J: TRBJ2-5; D: NA; size: NA; CDR3: CASSLVQTPGYF; DNA: TGTGCCAGCAGCTTAGTTCAGACGCCTGGGTACTTC
V: TRBV2; J: TRBJ1-1; D: TRBD1; size: NA; CDR3: CASTTGANTEAFF; DNA: TGTGCCAGTACGACAGGGGCGAACACTGAAGCTTTCTTT
V: TRBV9; J: TRBJ2-1; D: NA; size: NA; CDR3: CASSVAPREGEQFF; DNA: TGTGCCAGCAGCGTAGCCCCCCGAGAAGGTGAGCAGTTCTTC
V: TRBV4-1; J: TRBJ2-7; D: NA; size: NA; CDR3: CASSQASGVGYEQYF; DNA: TGCGCCAGCAGCCAAGCCTCGGGGGTGGGTTACGAGCAGTACTTC
V: TRBV28; J: TRBJ1-5; D: NA; size: few; CDR3: CASSLEGGNQPQHF; DNA: TGTGCCAGCAGTTTGGAGGGGGGCAATCAGCCCCAGCATTTT
V: TRBV30; J: TRBJ2-3; D: TRBD2; size: NA; CDR3: CAWSVLFGLAGEVPTDTQYF; DNA: TGTGCCTGGAGTGTACTATTCGGGCTAGCGGGGGAGGTTCCCACAGATACGCAGTATTTT
V: TRBV5-1; J: TRBJ1-1; D: TRBD1; size: NA; CDR3: CASSGGTGRNTEAFF; DNA: TGCGCCAGCAGCGGGGGGACAGGAAGAAACACTGAAGCTTTCTTT
V: TRBV27; J: TRBJ2-7; D: NA; size: NA; CDR3: CASSRARNGDEQYF; DNA: TGTGCCAGCAGCCGGGCCCGAAATGGGGACGAGCAGTACTTC
V: TRBV18; J: TRBJ1-3; D: NA; size: NA; CDR3: CASSVRSSGNTIYF; DNA: TGTGCCAGCTCAGTTCGGAGCTCTGGAAACACCATATATTTT
V: TRBV6-5; J: TRBJ2-7; D: NA; size: NA; CDR3: CASRSSGDSSYEQYF; DNA: TGTGCCAGCAGGTCCTCGGGGGACAGCTCCTACGAGCAGTACTTC
V: TRBV4-3; J: TRBJ1-1; D: NA; size: NA; CDR3: CASSQDLGSEAFF; DNA: TGCGCCAGCAGCCAAGACTTAGGCAGTGAAGCTTTCTTT
V: TRBV9; J: TRBJ2-5; D: NA; size: NA; CDR3: CASSVALLSATQYF; DNA: TGTGCCAGCAGCGTAGCTCTCCTTTCCGCGACCCAGTACTTC
V: TRBV19; J: TRBJ1-1; D: TRBD1; size: once; CDR3: CASSYGTVGTEAFF; DNA: TGTGCCAGTAGTTACGGGACAGTCGGCACTGAAGCTTTCTTT
V: TRBV20-1; J: TRBJ2-1; D: NA; size: NA; CDR3: CSADGGNEQFF; DNA: TGCAGTGCTGATGGGGGAAATGAGCAGTTCTTC